Below, one T cell receptor (beta chain) is given with its context. The PCR employed 60 Vbeta primers together with 13 Jbeta primers. Using immunoSEQ multiplex PCR, the repertoire was profiled, and TCRdb retains in-frame clones only, with some absent. The table shows approximately 170,000 clones, with 65% to 80% occurring only once. This entry belongs to a study of cytomegalovirus exposure and HLA in healthy donors. CDR1 is SGHRS and CDR2 is YFSETQ in the germline V gene. Trimming pared 3 bases from V and 7 bases from J, leaving 5 bases between. The CDR3 is 11 residues long. This TCR was recovered from a woman aged 40 to 49 in good health and CMV-seropositive. The sample comprised PBMCs. The chain has TRBV5-1 and TRBJ2-1; D gene uncertain. CDR3 in amino acids: CASSYQNEQFF. The CDR3 bases are TGCGCCAGCAGCTACCAGAATGAGCAGTTCTTC.